One T cell receptor beta chain is described in this entry. The antigen is undetermined. The data derive from a study of early T cells in non-severe SARS-CoV-2 infection. Study overall: Alpha and beta chains were unpaired, from unsorted whole-blood bulk RNA. Points from the study as a whole: Missing private and CD4 specificities, VDJdb matching favored anti-spike CD8 responses.

This CDR3 is built from 16 residues. Germline assignment: CDR1 SGHNT and CDR2 YENEEA. Trimming cost V 3 bases and J 1 base; bases outside gene matches: 4. Molecules of cDNA were individually given unique molecular identifiers that were attached to them. TCRdb itself ran the 5' RACE reads through MiXCR, one entry per CDR3 protein. This repertoire shows around 26,000 distinct CDR3 sequences, roughly 4.4% found once; its top ten account for roughly an eighth. Sequencing was done on a sample of whole blood. The gene calls are TRBV11-3 and TRBJ1-1; 11 nucleotides agree with TRBD1. The receptor was isolated from an adult who was a healthcare worker with PCR-confirmed SARS-CoV-2 infection or an uninfected control (not recorded which). The CDR3 nucleotides read TGTGCCAGCAGCTTTATCGGGACAGGGGGGAACACTGAAGCTTTCTTT. Residues: CASSFIGTGGNTEAFF.